This T cell receptor (beta chain) was found in a study of T cell repertoires in cytomegalovirus infection (dated by TCRdb to the late 2010s). Regarding the research as a whole: Alongside well-studied HLA-B-restricted epitopes, the peptide stimulations were aimed at recently identified HLA-C-restricted CMV epitopes, whose presentation resists viral immunomodulation. Donor HLA type was relevant to the analysis, as public TCR beta signatures indicated carriage of CMV infection together with the matching HLA type. The study at large found these results: In both this cohort and an independent cohort of 352 donors, the cumulative frequency of public TCR beta family members distinguished carriers of CMV infection plus the relevant HLA type. The ex vivo response was dominated by HLA-C-restricted CMV-specific TCR beta clonotypes, which also provided the single most frequent clonotype in two of eight donors.

Sequencing was carried out with an Illumina HiSeq 1500. TCRdb took the public reads, trimmed them with fastp at Q25, ran MiXCR for clone calling and kept in-frame beta chains. One record per CDR3 amino acid sequence lists the most common genes and DNA. The sample table contains 800,000 to 950,000 distinct CDR3 sequences; only one count was recorded for about 33% of them. 12% of the sample is taken by the ten largest. At the junction V is shortened by 3 bases and J by 1 base; bases outside the gene matches: 3. Its CDR3 holds 15 amino acids, cysteine through phenylalanine. Of all the DNA, just the CDR3 is kept, 45 bases in frame from base 1. CDR1 and CDR2, per the germline V gene, are SGDLS and YYNGEE. The table lists this clonotype with a few counts. The specificity of this receptor is unknown. The input lacks base qualities; no much larger clone sits a single base away. What the treatment or condition label conveys for this sample: in vitro stimulation with specific CMV peptide epitopes to enrich CMV-specific T cells.

Sample: cultured CD8+ T cells from PBMCs, taken from culture after CMV antigen stimulation. The chain employs TRBV9 and TRBJ2-2, with 7 bases in between that match TRBD1. The clonotype originates from a human donor in good health (CMV status not recorded). Some clones in this sample may be carry-over from other donors' samples. The CDR3: CASSDRGLNTGELFF. In nucleotide form, the sequence is TGTGCCAGCAGCGACAGGGGTTTGAACACCGGGGAGCTGTTTTTT.